The rows below give T cell receptor beta chains drawn from one sample of a study of T cells after somatic rescue of genetic block. Clones were sequenced by immunoSEQ multiplex PCR, and TCRdb holds only the in-frame ones, with some missing. The sample lists 110,000 or so clones, about 90% occurring once. The sequenced sample was peripheral blood mononuclear cells (PBMCs). The receptor source for this set is a woman under 30. Each CDR3 is given without its conserved first and last residue. Clone size is stated in some rows and not others, as once, few, many or a class when expanded.

j_call v_call clone_size cdr3_aa
TRBJ1-1 TRBV29-1 - SVPEGAINTEAF
TRBJ1-4 TRBV5-8 few ASSLVNSEKLF
TRBJ1-5 TRBV6-4 - ASSDHSNQPQH
TRBJ1-3 TRBV10-3 - AISESGQTSGNTIY
TRBJ2-5 TRBV20-1 - SARALETQY
TRBJ1-4 TRBV4-1 - ASSQAETPREKLF
TRBJ2-3 TRBV7-6 - ASSSSTDTQY
TRBJ1-1 TRBV7-2 - ASSLEEGSTEAF
TRBJ2-2 TRBV9 - ASSPFWSGGPDTGELF
TRBJ1-4 TRBV7-9 once ASSSTSIEKLF
TRBJ2-3 TRBV6-5 once ASTLDRRADTQY
TRBJ1-6 TRBV5-4 - ASSFPGVNSPLH
TRBJ2-2 TRBV7-2 - ASSAYRGRVTGELF
TRBJ1-5 TRBV6-1 - ASSVRPGDQPQH
TRBJ2-2 TRBV5-4 once ASSLDRYTGELF
TRBJ2-5 TRBV27 - ASRGSGVGRETQY
TRBJ1-2 TRBV6-6 - ASSPWGGGGYT
TRBJ2-2 TRBV6-5 - ASSSPSGGTGELF
TRBJ1-2 TRBV6-6 - ASSGQANYGYT
TRBJ1-1 TRBV4-1 - ASSQGAGGWNTEAF